The rows below give T cell receptor beta chains drawn from one sample of a study of blood T cell repertoires in COVID-19. Repertoires were generated with immunoSEQ multiplex PCR, while TCRdb's copy carries only in-frame clones and drops some. The table lists about 280,000 clones, approximately 85% of them singletons. Sequenced sample: peripheral blood. The receptors here all came from a human donor in a cohort sampled during active COVID-19. Each CDR3 is given with its conserved first and last residue. The D gene is left open where the match is weak. Size is stated for part of the rows, as once, few or many counts, or as a class when the clone is expanded.

d_gene: -
v_gene: TRBV7-2
len: 14
abundance: -
j_gene: TRBJ2-1
CDR3nt: TGTGCCAGCAGCCCGCGGGACAGTAGGAATGAGCAGTTCTTC
CDR3aa: CASSPRDSRNEQFF

d_gene: TRBD2
v_gene: TRBV7-2
len: 17
abundance: -
j_gene: TRBJ2-3
CDR3nt: TGTGCCAGCAGCGCCCATTCTAGCGGGAGCTGGGCAGATACGCAGTATTTT
CDR3aa: CASSAHSSGSWADTQYF

d_gene: -
v_gene: TRBV25-1
len: 13
abundance: -
j_gene: TRBJ2-2
CDR3nt: TGTGCCAGCAGTGAAGTCCTTACCGGGGAGCTGTTTTTT
CDR3aa: CASSEVLTGELFF

d_gene: -
v_gene: TRBV18
len: 13
abundance: -
j_gene: TRBJ2-7
CDR3nt: TGTGCCAGCTCACGACAGTACGCCTACGAGCAGTACTTC
CDR3aa: CASSRQYAYEQYF

d_gene: -
v_gene: TRBV12-3/TRBV12-4
len: 12
abundance: -
j_gene: TRBJ1-2
CDR3nt: TGTGCCAGTAAGGACATGATCTATGGCTACACCTTC
CDR3aa: CASKDMIYGYTF

d_gene: TRBD1
v_gene: TRBV5-4
len: 14
abundance: -
j_gene: TRBJ2-7
CDR3nt: TGTGCCAGCAGCTGGGGACAGGGAACCTACGAGCAGTACTTC
CDR3aa: CASSWGQGTYEQYF

d_gene: -
v_gene: TRBV10-1
len: 11
abundance: few
j_gene: TRBJ1-1
CDR3nt: TGCGCCACTTCAAGGGGAAATGAAGCTTTCTTT
CDR3aa: CATSRGNEAFF

d_gene: -
v_gene: TRBV5-3
len: 17
abundance: -
j_gene: TRBJ2-3
CDR3nt: TGTGCCAGAAGCTTGGTATTAGCGGTTTCTAGCACAGATACGCAGTATTTT
CDR3aa: CARSLVLAVSSTDTQYF

d_gene: TRBD1
v_gene: TRBV6-5
len: 15
abundance: -
j_gene: TRBJ1-1
CDR3nt: TGTGCCAGCAGTCCCCAGACAGGGATGAACACTGAAGCTTTCTTT
CDR3aa: CASSPQTGMNTEAFF

d_gene: TRBD2
v_gene: TRBV18
len: 15
abundance: -
j_gene: TRBJ2-1
CDR3nt: TGTGCCAGCTCACCACAGACTAGCGGGAGTAATGAGCAGTTCTTC
CDR3aa: CASSPQTSGSNEQFF

d_gene: TRBD1
v_gene: TRBV11-3
len: 14
abundance: -
j_gene: TRBJ2-3
CDR3nt: TGTGCCAGCAGCCTAGGGGGCTTCTCAGATACGCAGTATTTT
CDR3aa: CASSLGGFSDTQYF

d_gene: -
v_gene: TRBV7-9
len: 15
abundance: -
j_gene: TRBJ2-1
CDR3nt: TGTGCCAGCAGCCCAGGGGAGGGGACCAGACATGAGCAGTTCTTC
CDR3aa: CASSPGEGTRHEQFF

d_gene: -
v_gene: TRBV4-2
len: 15
abundance: -
j_gene: TRBJ2-7
CDR3nt: TGTGCCAGCAGCCAAGATCAGCGGAGCTCCTACGAGCAGTACTTC
CDR3aa: CASSQDQRSSYEQYF

d_gene: TRBD1
v_gene: TRBV5-4
len: 19
abundance: -
j_gene: TRBJ2-7
CDR3nt: TGTGCCAGCAGCTTGAGAAGGGCGCGTTCGGGACAGGGGACCTACGAGCAGTACTTC
CDR3aa: CASSLRRARSGQGTYEQYF

d_gene: -
v_gene: TRBV10-3
len: 11
abundance: -
j_gene: TRBJ2-7
CDR3nt: TGTGCCAGCGAAGGGGTAGGCGAGCAGTACTTC
CDR3aa: CASEGVGEQYF

d_gene: TRBD2
v_gene: TRBV10-3
len: 12
abundance: -
j_gene: TRBJ2-1
CDR3nt: TGTGCCGGGGCGGGAGCGGGAGCTGAGCAGTTCTTC
CDR3aa: CAGAGAGAEQFF

d_gene: -
v_gene: TRBV18
len: 14
abundance: -
j_gene: TRBJ2-2
CDR3nt: TGTGCCAGCTCACCTGTAGCCCCTACCGGGGAGCTGTTTTTT
CDR3aa: CASSPVAPTGELFF

d_gene: -
v_gene: TRBV7-9
len: 16
abundance: -
j_gene: TRBJ1-1
CDR3nt: TGTGCCAGCAGCTTGTTAACCGGGCTGAGGGGGACTGAAGCTTTCTTT
CDR3aa: CASSLLTGLRGTEAFF

d_gene: TRBD2
v_gene: TRBV7-2
len: 17
abundance: -
j_gene: TRBJ2-5
CDR3nt: TGTGCCAGCAGCTTCCGATTGGAGACTAGCGGTCGGGAGACCCAGTACTTC
CDR3aa: CASSFRLETSGRETQYF

d_gene: TRBD1
v_gene: TRBV28
len: 11
abundance: -
j_gene: TRBJ2-7
CDR3nt: TGTGCCAGCGGGACAGCTCGGGAGCAGTACTTC
CDR3aa: CASGTAREQYF

d_gene: TRBD2
v_gene: TRBV3-1/TRBV3-2
len: 14
abundance: -
j_gene: TRBJ2-5
CDR3nt: TGTGCCAGCAGCCATTCGCTGGGGGGGGAGACCCAGTACTTC
CDR3aa: CASSHSLGGETQYF

d_gene: -
v_gene: TRBV2
len: 13
abundance: -
j_gene: TRBJ2-4
CDR3nt: TGTGCCAGCAGTCCTAGGGGGAGTAACATTCAGTACTTC
CDR3aa: CASSPRGSNIQYF

d_gene: -
v_gene: TRBV28
len: 14
abundance: -
j_gene: TRBJ2-3
CDR3nt: TGTGCCACCCAGGGCTTTGTTAGGACAGATACGCAGTATTTT
CDR3aa: CATQGFVRTDTQYF

d_gene: TRBD1
v_gene: TRBV19
len: 14
abundance: -
j_gene: TRBJ1-2
CDR3nt: TGTGCCAGTAGTCGACAGGGGGCCGGCTATGGCTACACCTTC
CDR3aa: CASSRQGAGYGYTF

d_gene: -
v_gene: TRBV29-1
len: 15
abundance: -
j_gene: TRBJ1-2
CDR3nt: TGCAGCGTTGAAGCCCGACAGGCCCAAAACTATGGCTACACCTTC
CDR3aa: CSVEARQAQNYGYTF

d_gene: -
v_gene: TRBV24-1
len: 13
abundance: -
j_gene: TRBJ1-6
CDR3nt: TGTGCCACCAGTGATTTTCCGAATTCACCCCTCCACTTT
CDR3aa: CATSDFPNSPLHF

d_gene: TRBD1
v_gene: TRBV28
len: 16
abundance: -
j_gene: TRBJ1-2
CDR3nt: TGTGCCAGCAGTTTAAGTCAGGGGGCGGTTAACTATGGCTACACCTTC
CDR3aa: CASSLSQGAVNYGYTF

d_gene: TRBD1
v_gene: TRBV2
len: 14
abundance: -
j_gene: TRBJ2-3
CDR3nt: TGTGCCAGCAGTGGGGACAGGGCATCAGATACGCAGTATTTT
CDR3aa: CASSGDRASDTQYF

d_gene: -
v_gene: TRBV30
len: 10
abundance: -
j_gene: TRBJ2-5
CDR3nt: TGTGCCTGGATGCGGGAGACCCAGTACTTC
CDR3aa: CAWMRETQYF

d_gene: TRBD1
v_gene: TRBV5-1
len: 12
abundance: -
j_gene: TRBJ1-2
CDR3nt: TGCGCCAGCAGGGTGACAGGGTATGGCTACACCTTC
CDR3aa: CASRVTGYGYTF

d_gene: TRBD1
v_gene: TRBV5-1
len: 15
abundance: -
j_gene: TRBJ2-7
CDR3nt: TGCGCCAGCAGCCTCGAGACAGGGCCGTACTACGAGCAGTACTTC
CDR3aa: CASSLETGPYYEQYF

d_gene: TRBD1
v_gene: TRBV10-1
len: 13
abundance: -
j_gene: TRBJ2-2
CDR3nt: TGCGCCAGCAGCCGGGACAGCACCGGGGAGCTGTTTTTT
CDR3aa: CASSRDSTGELFF

d_gene: -
v_gene: TRBV27
len: 17
abundance: -
j_gene: TRBJ2-6
CDR3nt: TGTGCCAGCAGTTTAATGGCGGCATCCTCTGGGGCCAACGTCCTGACTTTC
CDR3aa: CASSLMAASSGANVLTF

d_gene: TRBD2
v_gene: TRBV7-9
len: 19
abundance: -
j_gene: TRBJ2-2
CDR3nt: TGTGCCAGCAGCCACCCCGCAGCTAGCGGGGGGAGGAGCACCGGGGAGCTGTTTTTT
CDR3aa: CASSHPAASGGRSTGELFF

d_gene: -
v_gene: TRBV11-2
len: 10
abundance: -
j_gene: TRBJ2-7
CDR3nt: TGTGCCAGCAGCTCTTACGAGCAGTACTTC
CDR3aa: CASSSYEQYF

d_gene: TRBD2
v_gene: TRBV11-2
len: 16
abundance: -
j_gene: TRBJ2-3
CDR3nt: TGTGCCAGCAGCAATAGCGGGAGGGCCGAGGCAGATACGCAGTATTTT
CDR3aa: CASSNSGRAEADTQYF

d_gene: TRBD1
v_gene: TRBV7-8
len: 18
abundance: -
j_gene: TRBJ2-6
CDR3nt: TGTGCCAGCAGCTTTCCTACAGGGGGCGGGTCTGGGGCCAACGTCCTGACTTTC
CDR3aa: CASSFPTGGGSGANVLTF

d_gene: -
v_gene: TRBV12-5
len: 19
abundance: once
j_gene: TRBJ2-1
CDR3nt: TGTGCTAGTGGTTTGGGTCTAGGGGGTCGGGTTTACTCCTACAATGAGCAGTTCTTC
CDR3aa: CASGLGLGGRVYSYNEQFF

d_gene: TRBD1
v_gene: TRBV6-5
len: 14
abundance: -
j_gene: TRBJ1-2
CDR3nt: TGTGCCAGCAGTTGGGACAGCCTCAACTATGGCTACACCTTC
CDR3aa: CASSWDSLNYGYTF

d_gene: TRBD1
v_gene: TRBV4-2
len: 14
abundance: -
j_gene: TRBJ1-1
CDR3nt: TGTGCCAGCAGCTTAGGGGACAGGAATGGTGAAGCTTTCTTT
CDR3aa: CASSLGDRNGEAFF

d_gene: -
v_gene: TRBV6-5
len: 14
abundance: -
j_gene: TRBJ2-7
CDR3nt: TGTGCCAGCGGGTCCTCGGGGTTCTCCTACGAGCAGTACTTC
CDR3aa: CASGSSGFSYEQYF

d_gene: -
v_gene: TRBV3-1/TRBV3-2
len: 21
abundance: -
j_gene: TRBJ2-2
CDR3nt: TGTGCCAGCAGGCAAGGGCCTTTTTATCGGACAGCCAAAAAGGGGACCGGGGAGCTGTTTTTT
CDR3aa: CASRQGPFYRTAKKGTGELFF

d_gene: TRBD1
v_gene: TRBV18
len: 16
abundance: few
j_gene: TRBJ1-2
CDR3nt: TGTGCCAGCTCACCGCAGGCAGTCGGGACAGGCCGTGGCTACACCTTC
CDR3aa: CASSPQAVGTGRGYTF

d_gene: -
v_gene: TRBV29-1
len: 13
abundance: -
j_gene: TRBJ2-3
CDR3nt: TGCAGCGTTGACCCTGGAGGCACAGATACGCAGTATTTT
CDR3aa: CSVDPGGTDTQYF

d_gene: TRBD2
v_gene: TRBV13
len: 17
abundance: once
j_gene: TRBJ2-7
CDR3nt: TGTGCCAGCAGCTTAGCGTCCCGACTAGCGCTAGACTACGAGCAGTACTTC
CDR3aa: CASSLASRLALDYEQYF

d_gene: -
v_gene: TRBV3-1/TRBV3-2
len: 14
abundance: -
j_gene: TRBJ2-5
CDR3nt: TGTGCCAGCAGCCCTCACCAGGGAAAAGAGACCCAGTACTTC
CDR3aa: CASSPHQGKETQYF

d_gene: TRBD2
v_gene: TRBV5-5
len: 16
abundance: once
j_gene: TRBJ2-1
CDR3nt: TGTGCCAGCAGCTTGGCCCCGGCGGGAGGGTCATTTGAGCAGTTCTTC
CDR3aa: CASSLAPAGGSFEQFF

d_gene: TRBD2
v_gene: TRBV15
len: 15
abundance: -
j_gene: TRBJ2-7
CDR3nt: TGTGCCACCAGCAGAAAGCGGGAGGGAATCTACGAGCAGTACTTC
CDR3aa: CATSRKREGIYEQYF

d_gene: TRBD2
v_gene: TRBV11-2
len: 19
abundance: -
j_gene: TRBJ2-3
CDR3nt: TGTGCCAGCAGCTTGGCGGGGCGACTAGCGGGAGTGATCACAGATACGCAGTATTTT
CDR3aa: CASSLAGRLAGVITDTQYF

d_gene: -
v_gene: TRBV12-3/TRBV12-4
len: 13
abundance: -
j_gene: TRBJ1-1
CDR3nt: TGTGCCAGCAGTTTTCTAGTAGATGCTGAAGCTTTCTTT
CDR3aa: CASSFLVDAEAFF

d_gene: -
v_gene: TRBV30
len: 13
abundance: -
j_gene: TRBJ2-4
CDR3nt: TGTGCCTGGAACTATGGAGGTCGACAGGTTCTGTACTTC
CDR3aa: CAWNYGGRQVLYF

d_gene: -
v_gene: TRBV28
len: 15
abundance: -
j_gene: TRBJ1-1
CDR3nt: TGTGCCAGCAGTCCCCGGGGTGCCCCTGAAACTGAAGCTTTCTTT
CDR3aa: CASSPRGAPETEAFF

d_gene: -
v_gene: TRBV6-5
len: 13
abundance: -
j_gene: TRBJ1-1
CDR3nt: TGTGCCAGCACTCAGGGGCCAAACACTGAAGCTTTCTTT
CDR3aa: CASTQGPNTEAFF